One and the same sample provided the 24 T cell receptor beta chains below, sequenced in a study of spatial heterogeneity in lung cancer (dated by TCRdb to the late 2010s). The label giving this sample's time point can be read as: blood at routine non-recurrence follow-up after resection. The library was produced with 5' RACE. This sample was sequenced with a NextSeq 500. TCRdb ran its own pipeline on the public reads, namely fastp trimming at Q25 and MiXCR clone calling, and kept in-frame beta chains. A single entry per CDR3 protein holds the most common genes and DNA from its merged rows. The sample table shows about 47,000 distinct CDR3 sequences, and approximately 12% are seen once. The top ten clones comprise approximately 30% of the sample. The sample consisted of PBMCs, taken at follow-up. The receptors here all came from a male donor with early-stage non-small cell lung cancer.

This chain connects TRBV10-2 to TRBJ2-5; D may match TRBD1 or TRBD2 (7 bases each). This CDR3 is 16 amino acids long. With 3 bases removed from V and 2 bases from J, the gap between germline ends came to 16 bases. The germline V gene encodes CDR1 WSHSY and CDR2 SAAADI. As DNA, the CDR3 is TGCGCCAGCAGTGAAGGGGGCGGGAGAGGGCAAGAGACCCAGTACTTC. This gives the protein CASSEGGGRGQETQYF.

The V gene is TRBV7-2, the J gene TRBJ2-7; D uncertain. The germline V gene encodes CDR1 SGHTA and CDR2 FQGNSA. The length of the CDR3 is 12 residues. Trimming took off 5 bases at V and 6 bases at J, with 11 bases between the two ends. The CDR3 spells CASSVDLSEQYF. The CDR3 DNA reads TGTGCCAGCAGCGTCGACTTGAGCGAGCAGTACTTC.

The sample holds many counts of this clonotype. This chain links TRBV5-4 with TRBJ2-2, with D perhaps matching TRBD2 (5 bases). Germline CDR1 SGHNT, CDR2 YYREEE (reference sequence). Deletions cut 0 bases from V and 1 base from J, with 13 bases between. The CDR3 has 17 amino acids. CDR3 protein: CASSLGSRRMNTGELFF. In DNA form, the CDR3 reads TGTGCCAGCAGCTTGGGGTCTCGGAGGATGAACACCGGGGAGCTGTTTTTT.

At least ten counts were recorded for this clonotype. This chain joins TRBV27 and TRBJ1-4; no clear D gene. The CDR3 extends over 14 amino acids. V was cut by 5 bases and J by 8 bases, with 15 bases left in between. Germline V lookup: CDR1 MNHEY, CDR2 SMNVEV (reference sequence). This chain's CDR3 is CASSQQYMLEKLFF. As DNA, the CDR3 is TGTGCCAGCAGTCAACAGTACATGCTGGAAAAACTGTTTTTT.

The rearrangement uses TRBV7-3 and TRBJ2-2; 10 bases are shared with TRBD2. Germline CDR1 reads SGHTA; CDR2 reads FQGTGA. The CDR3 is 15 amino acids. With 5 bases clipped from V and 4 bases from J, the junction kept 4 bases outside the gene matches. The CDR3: CASSPLAGLTGELFF. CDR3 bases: TGTGCCAGCAGCCCACTAGCGGGGCTCACCGGGGAGCTGTTTTTT.

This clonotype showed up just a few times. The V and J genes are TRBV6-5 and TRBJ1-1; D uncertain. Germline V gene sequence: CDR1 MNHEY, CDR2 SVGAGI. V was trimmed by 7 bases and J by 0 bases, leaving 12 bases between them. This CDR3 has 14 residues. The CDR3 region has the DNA TGTGCCAGCACCCACGGGAGGATGAACACTGAAGCTTTCTTT. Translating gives CASTHGRMNTEAFF.

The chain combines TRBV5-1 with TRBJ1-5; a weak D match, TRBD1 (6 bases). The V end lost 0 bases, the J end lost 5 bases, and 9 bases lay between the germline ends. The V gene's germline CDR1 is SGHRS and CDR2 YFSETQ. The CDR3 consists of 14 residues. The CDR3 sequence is CASSLGAGDQPQHF. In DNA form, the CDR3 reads TGCGCCAGCAGCTTGGGAGCAGGGGATCAGCCCCAGCATTTT.

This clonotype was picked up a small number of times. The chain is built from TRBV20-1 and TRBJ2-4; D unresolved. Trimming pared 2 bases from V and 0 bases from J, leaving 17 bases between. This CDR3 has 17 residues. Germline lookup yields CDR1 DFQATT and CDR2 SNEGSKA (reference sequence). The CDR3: CSARPELGSLAKNIQYF. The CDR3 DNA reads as TGCAGTGCTAGACCTGAATTAGGTTCCCTAGCCAAAAACATTCAGTACTTC.

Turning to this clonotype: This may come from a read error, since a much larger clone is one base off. In nucleotides, the CDR3 is TGTACCAGCTCACCGGACAGTTACGAGCAGTACTTC. Protein product: CTSSPDSYEQYF. J is TRBJ2-7 and V is TRBV18; possibly TRBD1 for D (6 bases). The CDR3 loop spans 12 amino acids. Germline V gives CDR1 KGHSH, CDR2 LQKENI.

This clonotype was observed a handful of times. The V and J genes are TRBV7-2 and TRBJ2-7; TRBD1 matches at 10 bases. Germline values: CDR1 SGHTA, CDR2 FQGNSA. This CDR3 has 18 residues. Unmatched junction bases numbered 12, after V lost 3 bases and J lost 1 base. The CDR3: CASSFLGQGQGISYEQYF. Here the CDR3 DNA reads TGTGCCAGCAGCTTTTTGGGACAGGGACAGGGGATATCCTACGAGCAGTACTTC.

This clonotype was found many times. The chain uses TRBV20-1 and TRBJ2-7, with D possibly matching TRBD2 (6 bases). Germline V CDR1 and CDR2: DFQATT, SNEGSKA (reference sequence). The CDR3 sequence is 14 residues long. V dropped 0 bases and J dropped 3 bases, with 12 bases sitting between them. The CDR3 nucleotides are TGCAGTGCTAGAGATGCGGGAAGGAACTACGAGCAGTACTTC. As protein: CSARDAGRNYEQYF.

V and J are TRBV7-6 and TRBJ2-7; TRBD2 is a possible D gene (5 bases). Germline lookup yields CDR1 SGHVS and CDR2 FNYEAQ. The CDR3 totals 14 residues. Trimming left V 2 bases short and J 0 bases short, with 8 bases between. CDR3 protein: CASSLLDYSYEQYF. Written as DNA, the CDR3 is TGTGCCAGCAGCTTATTAGACTACTCCTACGAGCAGTACTTC.

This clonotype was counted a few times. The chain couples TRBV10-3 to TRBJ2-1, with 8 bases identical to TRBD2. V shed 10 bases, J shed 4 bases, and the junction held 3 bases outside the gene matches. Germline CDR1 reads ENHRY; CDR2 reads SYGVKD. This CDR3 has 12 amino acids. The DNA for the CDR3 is TGTGCCAGCGGGAGGTATTACAATGAGCAGTTCTTC. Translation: CASGRYYNEQFF.

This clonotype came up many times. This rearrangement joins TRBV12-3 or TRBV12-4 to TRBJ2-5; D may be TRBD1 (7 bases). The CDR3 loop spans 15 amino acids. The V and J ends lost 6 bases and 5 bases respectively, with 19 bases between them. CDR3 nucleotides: TGTGCCAGCAGCCGCTCAGGGGGGCTAAGCGAGACCCAGTACTTC. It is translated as CASSRSGGLSETQYF.

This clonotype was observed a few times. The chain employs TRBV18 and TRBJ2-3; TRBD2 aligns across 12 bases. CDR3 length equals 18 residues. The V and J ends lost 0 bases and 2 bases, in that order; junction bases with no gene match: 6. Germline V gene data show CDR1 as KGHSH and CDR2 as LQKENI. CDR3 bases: TGTGCCAGCTCACCACCCCGGACTAGCGGGGACTTCACAGATACGCAGTATTTT. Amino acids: CASSPPRTSGDFTDTQYF. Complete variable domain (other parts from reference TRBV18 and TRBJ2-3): NAGVMQNPRHLVRRRGQEARLRCSPMKGHSHVYWYRQLPEEGLKFMVYLQKENIIDESGMPKERFSAEFPKEGPSILRIQQVVRGDSAAYFCASSPPRTSGDFTDTQYFGPGTRLTVL.

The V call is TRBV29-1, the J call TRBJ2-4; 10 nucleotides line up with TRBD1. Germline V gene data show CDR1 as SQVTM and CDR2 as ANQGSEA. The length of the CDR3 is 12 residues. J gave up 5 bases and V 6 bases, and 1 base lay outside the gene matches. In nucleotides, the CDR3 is TGCAGCGTCGGGACAGGGGAAAACATTCAGTACTTC. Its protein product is CSVGTGENIQYF.

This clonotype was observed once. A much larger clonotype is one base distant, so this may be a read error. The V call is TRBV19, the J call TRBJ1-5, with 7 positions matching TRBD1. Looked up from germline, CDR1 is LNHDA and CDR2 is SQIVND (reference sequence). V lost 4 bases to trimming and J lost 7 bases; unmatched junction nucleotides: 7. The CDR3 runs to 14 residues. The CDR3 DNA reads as TGTGCCAGTAGTAACGACAGGGCTCCCCAGCCCCAGCATTTT. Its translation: CASSNDRAPQPQHF. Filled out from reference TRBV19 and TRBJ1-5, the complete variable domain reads DGGITQSPKYLFRKEGQNVTLSCEQNLNHDAMYWYRQDPGQGLRLIYYSQIVNDFQKGDIAEGYSVSREKKESFPLTVTSAQKNPTAFYLCASSNDRAPQPQHFGDGTRLSIL.

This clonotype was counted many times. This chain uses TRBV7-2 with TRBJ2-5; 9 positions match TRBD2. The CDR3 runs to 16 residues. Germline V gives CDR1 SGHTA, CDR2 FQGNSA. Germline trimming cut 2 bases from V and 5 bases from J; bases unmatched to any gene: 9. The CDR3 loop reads CASSLPAGGPWETQYF. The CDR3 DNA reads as TGTGCCAGCAGCTTACCGGCGGGAGGGCCGTGGGAGACCCAGTACTTC.

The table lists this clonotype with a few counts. CDR3 in DNA: TGTGCCAGCAGTCCTGGACAGGGGGTAACTAATGAAAAACTGTTTTTT. Translating gives CASSPGQGVTNEKLFF. This chain joins TRBV12-3 or TRBV12-4 and TRBJ1-4; 10 bases fit TRBD1. V lost 5 bases and J lost 1; bases outside the gene matches: 4. This CDR3 comprises 16 residues.

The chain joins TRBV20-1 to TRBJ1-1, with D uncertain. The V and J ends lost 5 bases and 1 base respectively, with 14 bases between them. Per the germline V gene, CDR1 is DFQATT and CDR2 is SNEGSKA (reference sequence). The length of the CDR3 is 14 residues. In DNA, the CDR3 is TGCAGTGCTGAGGACCGAACGAGGAACACTGAAGCTTTCTTT. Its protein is CSAEDRTRNTEAFF.

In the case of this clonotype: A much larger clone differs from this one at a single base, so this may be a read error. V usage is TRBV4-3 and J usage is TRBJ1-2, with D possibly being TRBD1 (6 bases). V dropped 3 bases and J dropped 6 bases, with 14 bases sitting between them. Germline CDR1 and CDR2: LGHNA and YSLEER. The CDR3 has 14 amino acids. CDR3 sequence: CASSQVPQGHGYTF. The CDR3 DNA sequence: TGCGCCAGCAGCCAGGTACCACAGGGCCATGGCTACACCTTC.

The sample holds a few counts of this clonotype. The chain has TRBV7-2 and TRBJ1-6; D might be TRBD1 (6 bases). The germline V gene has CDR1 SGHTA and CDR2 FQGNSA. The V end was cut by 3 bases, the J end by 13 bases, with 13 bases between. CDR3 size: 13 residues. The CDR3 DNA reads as TGTGCCAGCAGCTTTCAGGGGCGGTGGCCCCTCCACTTT. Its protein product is CASSFQGRWPLHF.

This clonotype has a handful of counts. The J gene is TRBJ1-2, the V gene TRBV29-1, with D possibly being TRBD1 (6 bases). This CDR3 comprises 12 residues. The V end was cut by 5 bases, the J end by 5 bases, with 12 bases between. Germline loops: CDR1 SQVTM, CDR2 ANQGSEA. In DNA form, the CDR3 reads TGCAGCGTTCCGACAGGCGGATATGGCTACACCTTC. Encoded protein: CSVPTGGYGYTF.

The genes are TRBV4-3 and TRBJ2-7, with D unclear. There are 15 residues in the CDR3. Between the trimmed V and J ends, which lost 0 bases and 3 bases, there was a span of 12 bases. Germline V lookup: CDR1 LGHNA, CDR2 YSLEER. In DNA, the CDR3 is TGCGCCAGCAGCCAAGATCGGGCGAGCCACTACGAGCAGTACTTC. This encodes CASSQDRASHYEQYF.